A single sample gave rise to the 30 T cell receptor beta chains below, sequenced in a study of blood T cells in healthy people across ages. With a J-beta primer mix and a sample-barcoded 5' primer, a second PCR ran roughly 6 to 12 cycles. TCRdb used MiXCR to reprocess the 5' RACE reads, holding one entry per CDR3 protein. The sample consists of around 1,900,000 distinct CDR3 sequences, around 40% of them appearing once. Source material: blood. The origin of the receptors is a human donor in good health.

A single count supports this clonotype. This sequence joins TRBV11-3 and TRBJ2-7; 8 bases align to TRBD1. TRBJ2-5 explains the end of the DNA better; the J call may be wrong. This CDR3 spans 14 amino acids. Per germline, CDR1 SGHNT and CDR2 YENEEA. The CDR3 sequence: CASSIRTGRKTQYF. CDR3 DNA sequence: TGTGCCAGCAGCATCCGGACAGGGAGGAAGACCCAGTACTTC.

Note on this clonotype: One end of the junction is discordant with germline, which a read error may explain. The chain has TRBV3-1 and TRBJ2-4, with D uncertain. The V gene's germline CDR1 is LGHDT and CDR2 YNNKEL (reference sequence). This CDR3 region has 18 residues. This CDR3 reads CASGQWPRLLLAKNIQYF. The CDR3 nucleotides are TGTGCCAGCGGCCAATGGCCCCGGCTGCTCCTAGCCAAAAACATTCAGTACTTC. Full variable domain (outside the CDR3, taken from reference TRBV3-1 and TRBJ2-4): DTAVSQTPKYLVTQMGNDKSIKCEQNLGHDTMYWYKQDSKKFLKIMFSYNNKELIINETVPNRFSPKSPDKAHLNLHINSLELGDSAVYFCASGQWPRLLLAKNIQYFGAGTRLSVL.

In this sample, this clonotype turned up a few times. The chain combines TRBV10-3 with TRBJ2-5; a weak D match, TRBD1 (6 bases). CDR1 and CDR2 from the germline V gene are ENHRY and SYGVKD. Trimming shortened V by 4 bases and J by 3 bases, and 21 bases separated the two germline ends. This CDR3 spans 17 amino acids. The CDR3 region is CAISAAANRDIKETQYF. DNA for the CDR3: TGTGCCATCAGTGCGGCGGCAAACCGGGACATTAAAGAGACCCAGTACTTC.

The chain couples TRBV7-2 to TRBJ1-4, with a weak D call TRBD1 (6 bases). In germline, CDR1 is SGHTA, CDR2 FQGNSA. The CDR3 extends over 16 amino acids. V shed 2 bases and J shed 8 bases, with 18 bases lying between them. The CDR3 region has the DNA TGTGCCAGCAGCTTACGCACAGGGCGGGGAGGAGAAAAACTGTTTTTT. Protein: CASSLRTGRGGEKLFF.

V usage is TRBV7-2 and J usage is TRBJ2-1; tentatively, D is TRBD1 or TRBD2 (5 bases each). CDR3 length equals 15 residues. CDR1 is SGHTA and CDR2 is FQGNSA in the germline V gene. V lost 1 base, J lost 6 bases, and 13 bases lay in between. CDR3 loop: CASSLGGTRVNEQFF. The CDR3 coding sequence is TGTGCCAGCAGCTTAGGAGGGACCCGTGTCAATGAGCAGTTCTTC.

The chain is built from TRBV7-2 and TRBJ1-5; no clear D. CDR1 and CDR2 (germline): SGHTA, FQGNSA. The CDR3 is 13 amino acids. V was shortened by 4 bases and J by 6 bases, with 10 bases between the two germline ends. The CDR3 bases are TGTGCCAGCAGCTCCCTCTCACGTCAGCCCCAGCATTTT. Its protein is CASSSLSRQPQHF.

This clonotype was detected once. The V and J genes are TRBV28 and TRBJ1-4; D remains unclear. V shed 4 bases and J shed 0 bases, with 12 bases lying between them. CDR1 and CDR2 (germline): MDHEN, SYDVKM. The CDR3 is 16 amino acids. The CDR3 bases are TGTGCCAGCAGTTCTATGCGAAGTGCAACTAATGAAAAACTGTTTTTT. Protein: CASSSMRSATNEKLFF.

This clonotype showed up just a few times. The CDR3 bases are TGCAGCGTTGTTTGGGACACCTACAATCAGCCCCAGCATTTT. It codes for CSVVWDTYNQPQHF. The rearrangement uses TRBV29-1 and TRBJ1-5, with a possible D match to TRBD1 (6 bases). V was trimmed by 4 bases and J by 3 bases, leaving 13 bases between them. The CDR3 is 14 amino acids. CDR1 SQVTM and CDR2 ANQGSEA come from the germline V gene.

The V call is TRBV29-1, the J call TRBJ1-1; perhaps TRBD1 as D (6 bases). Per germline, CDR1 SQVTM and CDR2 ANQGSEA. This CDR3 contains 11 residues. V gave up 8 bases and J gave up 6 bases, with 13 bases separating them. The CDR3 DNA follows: TGCAGCTACAGGGATAACGCTGAAGCTTTCTTT. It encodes CSYRDNAEAFF.

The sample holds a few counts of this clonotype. The CDR3 region has the DNA TGCAGTGCTTCGTATCCTAGCGGGGGCTACAATGAGCAGTTCTTC. Translated: CSASYPSGGYNEQFF. The V call is TRBV20-1, the J call TRBJ2-1; the match to TRBD2 covers 10 bases. This CDR3 is built from 15 residues. V lost 5 bases to trimming and J lost 3 bases; unmatched junction nucleotides: 7. Germline CDR1 reads DFQATT; CDR2 reads SNEGSKA (reference sequence).

CDR3 sequence reads: CASSLPRLSINEQFF. The DNA for the CDR3 is TGCGCCAGCAGCTTGCCACGACTTTCTATCAATGAGCAGTTCTTC. The V call is TRBV5-1, the J call TRBJ2-1; D unresolved. The length of the CDR3 is 15 residues. V shed 1 base and J shed 6 bases, with 14 bases lying between them. Germline V CDR1 and CDR2: SGHRS, YFSETQ.

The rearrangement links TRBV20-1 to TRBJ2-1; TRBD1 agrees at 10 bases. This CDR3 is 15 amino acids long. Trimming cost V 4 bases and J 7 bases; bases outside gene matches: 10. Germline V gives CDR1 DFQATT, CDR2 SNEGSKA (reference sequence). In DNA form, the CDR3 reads TGCAGTGCTACCAAGGGGGGACAGGGGAGAAATGAGCAGTTCTTC. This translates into CSATKGGQGRNEQFF.

The CDR3 here is CASGLLGTDYGYTF. DNA of the CDR3: TGTGCTAGTGGTTTGCTAGGGACAGACTATGGCTACACCTTC. V usage is TRBV12-5 and J usage is TRBJ1-2, with TRBD1 matching over 7 bases. CDR1 LGHNT and CDR2 FRNRAP come from the germline V gene. There are 14 residues in the CDR3. J was trimmed by 3 bases and V by 2 bases; bases with no gene match: 3.

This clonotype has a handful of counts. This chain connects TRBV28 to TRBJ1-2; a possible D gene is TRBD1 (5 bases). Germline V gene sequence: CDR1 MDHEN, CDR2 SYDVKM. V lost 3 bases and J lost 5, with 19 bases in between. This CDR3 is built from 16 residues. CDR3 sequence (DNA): TGTGCCAGCAGTTTCCTCCCGACAGAGAAACATTATGGCTACACCTTC. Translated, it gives CASSFLPTEKHYGYTF.

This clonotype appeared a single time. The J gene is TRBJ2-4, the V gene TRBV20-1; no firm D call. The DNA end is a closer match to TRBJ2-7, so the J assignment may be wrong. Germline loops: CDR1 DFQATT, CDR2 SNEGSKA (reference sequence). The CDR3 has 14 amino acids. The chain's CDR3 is CSAKSHYPQYEQYF. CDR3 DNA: TGCAGTGCTAAGTCCCACTACCCTCAGTACGAGCAGTACTTC.

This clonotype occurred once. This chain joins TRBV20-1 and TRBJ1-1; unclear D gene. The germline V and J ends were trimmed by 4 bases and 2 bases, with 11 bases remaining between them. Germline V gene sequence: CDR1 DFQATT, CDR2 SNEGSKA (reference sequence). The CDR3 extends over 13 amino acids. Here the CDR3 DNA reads TGCAGTGCTACACCGGACTCAAACACTGAAGCTTTCTTT. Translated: CSATPDSNTEAFF.

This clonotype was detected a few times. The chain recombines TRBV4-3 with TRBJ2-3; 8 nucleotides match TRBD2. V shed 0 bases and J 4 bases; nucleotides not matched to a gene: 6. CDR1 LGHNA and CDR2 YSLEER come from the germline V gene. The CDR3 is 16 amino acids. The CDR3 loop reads CASSQEAAGEADTQYF. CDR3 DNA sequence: TGCGCCAGCAGCCAAGAGGCAGCGGGGGAGGCAGATACGCAGTATTTT.

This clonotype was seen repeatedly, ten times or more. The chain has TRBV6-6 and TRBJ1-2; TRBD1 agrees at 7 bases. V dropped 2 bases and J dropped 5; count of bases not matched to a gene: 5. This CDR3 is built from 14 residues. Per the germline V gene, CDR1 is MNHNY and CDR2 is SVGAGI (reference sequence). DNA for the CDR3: TGTGCCAGCAGTTACGAGCGACAGGGTTATGGCTACACCTTC. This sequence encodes CASSYERQGYGYTF.

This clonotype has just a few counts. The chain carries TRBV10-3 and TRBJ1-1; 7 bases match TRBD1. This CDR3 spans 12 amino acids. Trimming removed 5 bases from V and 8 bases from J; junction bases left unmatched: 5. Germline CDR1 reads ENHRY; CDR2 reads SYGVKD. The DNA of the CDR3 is TGTGCCATCAGTTTCCGACAGGGCGAAGCTTTCTTT. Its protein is CAISFRQGEAFF.

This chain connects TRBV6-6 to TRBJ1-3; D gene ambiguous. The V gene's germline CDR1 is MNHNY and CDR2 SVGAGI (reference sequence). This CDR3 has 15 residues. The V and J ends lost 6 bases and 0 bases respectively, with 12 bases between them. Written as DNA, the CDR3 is TGTGCCAGCAGGAAACGATTAGCCTCTGGAAACACCATATATTTT. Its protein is CASRKRLASGNTIYF.

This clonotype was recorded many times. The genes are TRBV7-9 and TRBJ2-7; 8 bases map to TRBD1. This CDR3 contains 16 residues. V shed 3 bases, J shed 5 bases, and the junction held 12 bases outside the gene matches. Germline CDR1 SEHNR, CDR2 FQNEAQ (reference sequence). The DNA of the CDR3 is TGTGCCAGCAGCTTGGGGATAGGACAGGGATTCCACGAGCAGTACTTC. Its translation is CASSLGIGQGFHEQYF.

The CDR3 loop is CASSHQGTGYEQYF. CDR3 bases: TGCGCCAGCAGCCATCAGGGTACCGGCTACGAGCAGTACTTC. This chain joins TRBV4-3 and TRBJ2-7, with a tentative D call TRBD1 (5 bases). The CDR3 length is 14 residues. Germline CDR1 is LGHNA and CDR2 is YSLEER. Trimming cost V 3 bases and J 3 bases, with 12 bases left between them.

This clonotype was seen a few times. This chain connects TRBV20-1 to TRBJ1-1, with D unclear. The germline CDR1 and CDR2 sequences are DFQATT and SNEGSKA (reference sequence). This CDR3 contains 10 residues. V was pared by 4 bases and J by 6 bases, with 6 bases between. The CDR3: CSATGPEAFF. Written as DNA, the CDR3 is TGCAGTGCTACCGGACCTGAAGCTTTCTTT.

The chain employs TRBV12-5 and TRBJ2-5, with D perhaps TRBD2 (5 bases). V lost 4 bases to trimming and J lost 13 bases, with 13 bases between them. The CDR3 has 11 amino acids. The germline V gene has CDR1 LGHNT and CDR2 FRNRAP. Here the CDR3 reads CASGWADSTYF. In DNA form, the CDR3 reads TGTGCTAGTGGTTGGGCGGACTCTACGTACTTC.

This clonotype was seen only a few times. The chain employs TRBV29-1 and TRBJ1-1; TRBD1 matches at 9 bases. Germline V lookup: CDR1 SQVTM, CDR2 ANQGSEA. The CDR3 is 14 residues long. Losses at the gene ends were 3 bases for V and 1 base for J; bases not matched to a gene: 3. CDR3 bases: TGCAGCGTTGAGGGGGGACAGGGGAACACTGAAGCTTTCTTT. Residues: CSVEGGQGNTEAFF. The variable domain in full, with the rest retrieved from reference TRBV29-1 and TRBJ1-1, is SAVISQKPSRDICQRGTSLTIQCQVDSQVTMMFWYRQQPGQSLTLIATANQGSEATYESGFVIDKFPISRPNLTFSTLTVSNMSPEDSSIYLCSVEGGQGNTEAFFGQGTRLTVV.

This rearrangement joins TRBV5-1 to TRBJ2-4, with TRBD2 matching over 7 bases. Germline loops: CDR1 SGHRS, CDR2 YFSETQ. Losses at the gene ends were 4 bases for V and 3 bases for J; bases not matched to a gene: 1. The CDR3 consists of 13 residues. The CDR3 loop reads CASSGGGKNIQYF. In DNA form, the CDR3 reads TGCGCCAGCAGCGGGGGGGGCAAAAACATTCAGTACTTC.

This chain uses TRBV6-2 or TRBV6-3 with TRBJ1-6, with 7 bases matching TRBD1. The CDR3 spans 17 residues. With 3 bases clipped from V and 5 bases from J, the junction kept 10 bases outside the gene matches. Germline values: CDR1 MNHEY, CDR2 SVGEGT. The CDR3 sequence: CASSYSGGGQHNSPLHF. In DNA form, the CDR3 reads TGTGCCAGCAGTTATTCAGGAGGGGGACAGCATAATTCACCCCTCCACTTT.

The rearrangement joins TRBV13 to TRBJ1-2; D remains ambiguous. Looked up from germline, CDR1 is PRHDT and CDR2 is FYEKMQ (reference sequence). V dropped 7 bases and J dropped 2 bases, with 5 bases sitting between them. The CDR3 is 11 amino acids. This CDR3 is CASKANYGYTF. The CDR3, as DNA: TGTGCCAGCAAGGCCAACTATGGCTACACCTTC.

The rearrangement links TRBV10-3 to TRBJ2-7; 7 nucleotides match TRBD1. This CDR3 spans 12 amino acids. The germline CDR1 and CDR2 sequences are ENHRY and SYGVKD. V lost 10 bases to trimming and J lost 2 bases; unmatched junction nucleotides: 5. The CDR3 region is CATTGDAYEQYF. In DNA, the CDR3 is TGTGCCACCACAGGGGACGCCTACGAGCAGTACTTC.

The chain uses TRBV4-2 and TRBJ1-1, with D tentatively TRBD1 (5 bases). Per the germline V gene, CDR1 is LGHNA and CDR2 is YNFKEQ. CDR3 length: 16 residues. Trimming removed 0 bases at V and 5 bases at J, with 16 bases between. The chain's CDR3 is CASSQDGGRVKTEAFF. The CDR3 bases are TGTGCCAGCAGCCAAGATGGAGGCAGGGTCAAAACTGAAGCTTTCTTT.